This T cell receptor (beta chain) comes out of a study of blood T cell repertoires in COVID-19. Across the whole study: Acute and convalescent COVID-19 specimens originated in the United States, Italy and Spain. In each case, the material was cDNA or gDNA derived from T cells, B-cell-depleted T cells, or PBMCs.

As handled by the study authors: Nucleated cell counts were estimated from reference gene primer amplification. Sequencing was performed with immunoSEQ multiplex PCR; in TCRdb, only in-frame clones are kept and a portion is missing. Clone size and V and J calls were adopted from that table, with D and trimming inferred from the DNA. The sample shows about 320,000 clones, 65% to 90% of them seen only once. Trimming took 6 bases from V and 1 from J, leaving 6 bases between them. The CDR3 runs to 12 residues. The sequence derives from a human donor in a cohort sampled during active COVID-19. The chain is built from TRBV12-3 or TRBV12-4 and TRBJ1-1, with D unclear. Sequencing was performed on peripheral blood. The CDR3 DNA reads TGTGCCAGCAGACTATCGAACACTGAAGCTTTCTTT. This codes for CASRLSNTEAFF.